These T cell receptor beta chains were read from a single sample in a study of CD8 T cells in ankylosing spondylitis. TCRdb reanalysed the 5' RACE reads using MiXCR and keeps one entry per CDR3 protein. Among 650,000 to 800,000 distinct CDR3 sequences listed, roughly 19% were seen once. Sequenced: blood, either unsorted or a sorted T cell fraction (not recorded which). The receptor source for this set is a male donor with ankylosing spondylitis. The CDR3 runs from the conserved cysteine through the conserved F or W. Fields, in order: J gene, D gene, clone size, V gene, CDR3 length, CDR3 protein, CDR3 DNA. The D gene is left open where the match is weak. Clone size is not always given. Where it is, it says once, few, many or a class for expanded clones.

>TRBJ1-2|.|.|TRBV4-1|12
CASSQESYGYTF
TGCGCCAGCAGCCAAGAGAGCTATGGCTACACCTTC
>TRBJ2-7|.|few|TRBV4-3|18
CASSQDGGSAAYSYEQYF
TGCGCCAGCAGCCAAGATGGGGGTAGCGCTGCCTATTCCTACGAGCAGTACTTC
>TRBJ1-1|TRBD1|.|TRBV20-1|14
CSARDPGGNTEAFF
TGCAGTGCTAGGGACCCAGGGGGCAACACTGAAGCTTTCTTT
>TRBJ2-2|.|.|TRBV4-3|18
CASSQGPRGLANTRELFF
TGCGCCAGCAGCCAAGGCCCCCGCGGGCTAGCGAATACCAGGGAGCTGTTTTTT
>TRBJ1-2|TRBD1|few|TRBV12-3/TRBV12-4|15
CASSQGQGGNYGYTF
TGTGCCAGCAGTCAAGGACAGGGTGGGAACTATGGCTACACCTTC
>TRBJ2-1|.|.|TRBV5-8|13
CASSVQDWSEQFF
TGTGCCAGCAGCGTACAGGACTGGTCCGAGCAGTTCTTC
>TRBJ2-7|TRBD2|few|TRBV11-2|16
CASSRAPGLASYEQYF
TGTGCCAGCAGCCGTGCTCCGGGACTAGCGTCTTACGAGCAGTACTTC
>TRBJ2-1|TRBD1|.|TRBV10-1|12
CAPSRTGNEQFF
TGCGCCCCCAGTCGGACAGGGAACGAGCAGTTCTTC
>TRBJ2-3|TRBD2|.|TRBV7-2|15
CASSPRSGGSFGQYF
TGTGCCAGCAGCCCACGCAGCGGGGGAAGCTTCGGGCAGTATTTT
>TRBJ2-7|.|.|TRBV29-1|16
CSGGVWRQGITYEQYF
TGCAGCGGGGGGGTTTGGCGGCAGGGGATAACCTACGAGCAGTACTTC
>TRBJ2-7|TRBD2|.|TRBV2|15
CASRPSGAPTYEQYF
TGTGCCAGCAGACCTAGCGGGGCACCAACCTACGAGCAGTACTTC
>TRBJ2-2|.|many|TRBV5-5|13
CASSIQPTGELFF
TGTGCCAGCAGCATACAGCCCACCGGGGAGCTGTTTTTT
>TRBJ1-1|TRBD1|.|TRBV20-1|14
CSARDRTGGPEAFF
TGCAGTGCTAGAGATCGTACAGGGGGCCCTGAAGCTTTCTTT
>TRBJ2-1|TRBD2|few|TRBV15|13
CATSNAGGSEQFF
TGTGCCACCAGCAACGCCGGGGGGTCTGAGCAGTTCTTC
>TRBJ2-7|TRBD2|many|TRBV12-3/TRBV12-4|14
CASSPRGRTYEQYF
TGTGCCAGCAGTCCTCGCGGGAGGACCTACGAGCAGTACTTC
>TRBJ1-2|.|.|TRBV3-1|13
CASSQEGTYGYTF
TGTGCCAGCAGCCAAGAGGGAACGTATGGCTACACCTTC